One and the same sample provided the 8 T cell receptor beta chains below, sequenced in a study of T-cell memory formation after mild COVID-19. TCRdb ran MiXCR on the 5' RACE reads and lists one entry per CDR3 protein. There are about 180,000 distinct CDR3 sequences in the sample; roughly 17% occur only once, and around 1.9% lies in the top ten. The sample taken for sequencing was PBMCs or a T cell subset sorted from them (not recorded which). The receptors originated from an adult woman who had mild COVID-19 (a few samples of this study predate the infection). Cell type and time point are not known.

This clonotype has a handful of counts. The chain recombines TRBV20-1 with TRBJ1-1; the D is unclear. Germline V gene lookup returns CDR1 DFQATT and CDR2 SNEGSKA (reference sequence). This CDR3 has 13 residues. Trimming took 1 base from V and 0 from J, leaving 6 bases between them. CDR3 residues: CSARGRMNTEAFF. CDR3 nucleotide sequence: TGCAGTGCTAGAGGGCGGATGAACACTGAAGCTTTCTTT.

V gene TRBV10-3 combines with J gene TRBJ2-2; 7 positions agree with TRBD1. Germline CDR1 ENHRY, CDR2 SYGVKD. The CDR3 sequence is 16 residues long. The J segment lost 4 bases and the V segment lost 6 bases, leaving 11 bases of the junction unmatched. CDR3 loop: CAIRAQGEIFTGELFF. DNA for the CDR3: TGTGCCATCAGGGCCCAGGGGGAAATCTTCACCGGGGAGCTGTTTTTT.

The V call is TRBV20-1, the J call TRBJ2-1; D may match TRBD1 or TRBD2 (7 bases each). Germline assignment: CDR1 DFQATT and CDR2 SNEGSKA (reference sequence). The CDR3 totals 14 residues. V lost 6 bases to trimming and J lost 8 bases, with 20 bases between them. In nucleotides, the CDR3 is TGCAGTGCCATGCAGGGGGGGCCTGGCGATGAGCAGTTCTTC. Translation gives CSAMQGGPGDEQFF.

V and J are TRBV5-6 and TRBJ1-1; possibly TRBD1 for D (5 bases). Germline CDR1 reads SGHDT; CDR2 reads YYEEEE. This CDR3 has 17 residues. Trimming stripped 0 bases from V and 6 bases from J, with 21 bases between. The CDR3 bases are TGTGCCAGCAGCTTGGAGGCATTCGGGGGATTGGGCTCTGAAGCTTTCTTT. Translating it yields CASSLEAFGGLGSEAFF.

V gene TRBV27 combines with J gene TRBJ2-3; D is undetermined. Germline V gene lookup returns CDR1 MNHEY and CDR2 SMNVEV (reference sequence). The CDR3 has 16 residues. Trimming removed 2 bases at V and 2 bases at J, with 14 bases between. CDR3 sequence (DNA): TGTGCCAGCAGTTTAGGGTCGGCAGCCCTCACAGATACGCAGTATTTT. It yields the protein CASSLGSAALTDTQYF.

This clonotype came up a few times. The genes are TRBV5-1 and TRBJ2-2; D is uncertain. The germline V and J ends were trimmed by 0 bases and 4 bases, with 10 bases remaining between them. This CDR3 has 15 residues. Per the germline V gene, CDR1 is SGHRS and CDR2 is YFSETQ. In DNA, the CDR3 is TGCGCCAGCAGCTTGGACCCCTCGGGCACCGGGGAGCTGTTTTTT. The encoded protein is CASSLDPSGTGELFF. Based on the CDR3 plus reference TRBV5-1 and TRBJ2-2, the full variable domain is KAGVTQTPRYLIKTRGQQVTLSCSPISGHRSVSWYQQTPGQGLQFLFEYFSETQRNKGNFPGRFSGRQFSNSRSEMNVSTLELGDSALYLCASSLDPSGTGELFFGEGSRLTVL.

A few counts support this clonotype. The DNA for the CDR3 is TGTGCCAGTAGCCATCCCGGGGCCGAAGCGACCGGGGAGCTGTTTTTT. Translation: CASSHPGAEATGELFF. V and J are TRBV19 and TRBJ2-2, with D perhaps TRBD1 or TRBD2 (5 bases each). CDR3 length: 16 residues. Per germline, CDR1 LNHDA and CDR2 SQIVND (reference sequence). V was shortened by 6 bases and J by 5 bases, with 19 bases between the two germline ends.

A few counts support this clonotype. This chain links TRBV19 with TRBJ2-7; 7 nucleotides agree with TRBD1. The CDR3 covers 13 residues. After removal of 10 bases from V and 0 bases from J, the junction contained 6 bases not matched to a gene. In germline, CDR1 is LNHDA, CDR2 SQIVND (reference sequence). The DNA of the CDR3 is TGTGCCAAGACAGGGTCCGACTCCTACGAGCAGTACTTC. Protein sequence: CAKTGSDSYEQYF.